This T cell receptor (beta chain) comes out of a study of response to subunit inactivated influenza vaccine. From the RT-PCR reads, TCRdb called clonotypes with MiXCR, one entry per CDR3 protein. Of 500,000 or so distinct CDR3 sequences listed, about 15% are singletons. In germline, CDR1 is SNHLY, CDR2 FYNNEI. V gave up 7 bases and J gave up 4 bases, with 11 bases separating them. This CDR3 is built from 12 residues. This clonotype showed up just a few times. Its cognate antigen is unknown. The study, taken as a whole, reports: The authors proposed limited new T cell recruitment per seasonal influenza vaccination.

This rearrangement joins TRBV2 to TRBJ2-7; D uncertain. The specimen comprised CD4+ T cells sorted from PBMCs, sampled roughly 24 months after vaccination. This clonotype originated in a man between 50 and 75 years old who received an inactivated influenza vaccine. The CDR3 bases are TGTGCCAGCACGTGGGCTAGGTACGAGCAGTACTTC. Amino acids: CASTWARYEQYF.